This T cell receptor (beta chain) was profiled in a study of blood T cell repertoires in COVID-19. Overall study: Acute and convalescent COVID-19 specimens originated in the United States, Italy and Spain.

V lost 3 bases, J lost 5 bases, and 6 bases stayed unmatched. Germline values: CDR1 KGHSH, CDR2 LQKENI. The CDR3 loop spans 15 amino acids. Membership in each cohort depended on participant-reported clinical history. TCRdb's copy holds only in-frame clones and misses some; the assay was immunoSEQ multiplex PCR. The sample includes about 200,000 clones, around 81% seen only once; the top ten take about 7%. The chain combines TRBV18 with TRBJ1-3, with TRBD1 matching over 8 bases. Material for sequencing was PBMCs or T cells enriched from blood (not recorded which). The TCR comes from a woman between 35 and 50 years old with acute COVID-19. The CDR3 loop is CASSPPAGGRNTIYF. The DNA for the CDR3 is TGTGCCAGCTCACCTCCGGCAGGGGGCCGAAACACCATATATTTT.